This T cell receptor (beta chain) was found in a study of blood T cell repertoires in COVID-19. Study background: The cDNA or gDNA used as material had been derived from T cells, B-cell-depleted T cells, or PBMCs.

The CDR3 runs 14 residues. CDR1 and CDR2 from the germline V gene are MNHEY and SMNVEV (reference sequence). V shed 5 bases, J shed 4 bases, and the junction held 3 bases outside the gene matches. As handled by the study authors: Amplification of reference gene primers was used by the study to estimate nucleated cell counts. Using immunoSEQ multiplex PCR, the repertoire was profiled, and TCRdb retains in-frame clones only, with some absent. V and J calls and clone size are as listed in that table; D and trimming were resolved from the DNA. The data hold 250,000 to 400,000 clones, with 90% observed a single time. Cohorts were determined from participant-reported clinical history. Two consecutive negative NP/OP PCR tests, clearance, or resolved symptoms defined Cohort 3 recovery.

This sequence joins TRBV27 and TRBJ2-7, with 12 bases fitting TRBD2. The sequenced material came from PBMCs or T cells enriched from blood (not recorded which). The receptor's source is a man aged 55 to 69 who had recovered from COVID-19. CDR3 in DNA: TGTGCCAGCAGTCCCGGGACTAGCGGGTACGAGCAGTACTTC. As protein: CASSPGTSGYEQYF.